Presented here are 9 T cell receptor beta chains from one specimen sequenced in a study of cytotoxic CD8 clonotypes in ibrutinib-treated CLL. Repertoires were generated with immunoSEQ multiplex PCR, while TCRdb's copy carries only in-frame clones and drops some. The table has about 17,000 clones, about 81% seen once. The material sequenced was PBMCs, taken before ibrutinib treatment. These receptors all come from a human donor with chronic lymphocytic leukemia.

The table lists this clone with a few counts. J is TRBJ2-7 and V is TRBV5-1; D is possibly TRBD2 (6 bases). Germline V gene lookup returns CDR1 SGHRS and CDR2 YFSETQ. The V end was cut by 4 bases, the J end by 6 bases, with 14 bases between. The CDR3 sequence is 13 residues long. Written as DNA, the CDR3 is TGCGCCAGCAGCGGAGCGGGCGAGGGCGAGCAGTACTTC. Amino acids: CASSGAGEGEQYF.

The gene calls are TRBV19 and TRBJ2-1, with a tentative D call TRBD2 (6 bases). This CDR3 is 17 amino acids long. The germline V gene encodes CDR1 LNHDA and CDR2 SQIVND (reference sequence). V lost 3 bases to trimming and J lost 0 bases, with 15 bases between them. The chain's CDR3 is CASSIDWGGNSYNEQFF. In nucleotides, the CDR3 is TGTGCCAGTAGTATCGACTGGGGCGGGAACTCCTACAATGAGCAGTTCTTC.

The chain carries TRBV19 and TRBJ2-3, with D unresolved. V was cut by 3 bases and J by 2 bases, with 3 bases left in between. This CDR3 spans 12 amino acids. The germline V gene has CDR1 LNHDA and CDR2 SQIVND (reference sequence). The chain's CDR3 is CASSMNTDTQYF. The CDR3 nucleotides are TGTGCCAGTAGTATGAACACAGATACGCAGTATTTT.

The chain joins TRBV19 to TRBJ2-3; D uncertain. The CDR3 has 16 residues. Germline V gene data show CDR1 as LNHDA and CDR2 as SQIVND (reference sequence). Trimming removed 3 bases from V and 0 bases from J, with 13 bases in between. CDR3 DNA sequence: TGTGCCAGTAGTATGAATCCTACCTTGAGCACAGATACGCAGTATTTT. Its translation: CASSMNPTLSTDTQYF.

The chain employs TRBV10-3 and TRBJ1-5; no definite D call. Germline V gene lookup returns CDR1 ENHRY and CDR2 SYGVKD. The CDR3 is 15 residues long. V was clipped by 6 bases and J by 1 base, with 13 bases between them. CDR3: CAIRASDWSNQPQHF. The CDR3 DNA sequence: TGTGCCATCAGGGCTTCGGACTGGAGCAATCAGCCCCAGCATTTT.

CDR3 coding DNA: TGTGCCAGCAGCCCGGGACTAGCGGGAGGGACTAGCACAGATACGCAGTATTTT. Its protein product is CASSPGLAGGTSTDTQYF. The J gene is TRBJ2-3, the V gene TRBV11-1; 16 bases match TRBD2. V dropped 5 bases and J dropped 0; count of bases not matched to a gene: 5. The V gene's germline CDR1 is SGHAT and CDR2 FQDESV (reference sequence). The CDR3 runs to 18 residues.

The chain recombines TRBV19 with TRBJ1-4, with 9 positions matching TRBD1. The V segment lost 7 bases and the J segment 4 bases; nucleotides outside the gene matches: 4. Germline loops: CDR1 LNHDA, CDR2 SQIVND (reference sequence). The CDR3 loop spans 14 amino acids. Written as DNA, the CDR3 is TGTGCCAGTACCCAGACAGGGGGTAATGAAAAACTGTTTTTT. Translated: CASTQTGGNEKLFF.

A few counts support this clone. The J gene is TRBJ2-5, the V gene TRBV19; a weak D match, TRBD1 (6 bases). Germline CDR1 LNHDA, CDR2 SQIVND (reference sequence). V was shortened by 3 bases and J by 1 base, with 12 bases between the two germline ends. This CDR3 is 15 amino acids long. The CDR3 loop reads CASSMYRDTQETQYF. The CDR3 nucleotides read TGTGCCAGTAGTATGTACCGGGACACCCAAGAGACCCAGTACTTC.

This rearrangement joins TRBV7-4 to TRBJ2-5; unclear D gene. The length of the CDR3 is 12 residues. Looked up from germline, CDR1 is SGHVT and CDR2 is SQSDAQ. Trimming removed 8 bases from V and 4 bases from J, with 11 bases in between. The CDR3: CASCSFGETQYF. CDR3 in DNA: TGTGCCAGCTGTAGTTTTGGAGAGACCCAGTACTTC.